This passage covers 9 T cell receptor beta chains from one sample sequenced in a study of blood T cell repertoires in COVID-19. Method: immunoSEQ multiplex PCR; TCRdb's copy keeps in-frame clones and lacks some. The repertoire holds 270,000 or so clones, over 70% seen once, with about 9.1% in the top ten. Source material: peripheral blood. All receptors come from a human donor in a cohort sampled during active COVID-19.

V usage is TRBV15 and J usage is TRBJ2-1, with TRBD2 identical over 9 bases. V lost 4 bases, J lost 9 bases, and 13 bases stayed unmatched. Per the germline V gene, CDR1 is LNHNV and CDR2 is YYDKDF (reference sequence). The CDR3 spans 16 residues. The CDR3 spells CATSKTPGLASGEQFF. CDR3 in DNA: TGTGCCACCAGCAAGACACCGGGACTAGCTTCCGGTGAGCAGTTCTTC.

CDR3 nucleotides: TGTGCCAGCTCACCGACAGGGAACCACGAGCAGTACTTC. The encoded protein is CASSPTGNHEQYF. The rearrangement uses TRBV18 and TRBJ2-7, with 7 bases matching TRBD1. The CDR3 runs 13 residues. Germline assignment: CDR1 KGHSH and CDR2 LQKENI. V gave up 3 bases and J gave up 5 bases; unmatched junction bases: 4.

This chain joins TRBV5-5 and TRBJ2-5; 7 bases are a match to TRBD1. The V gene end was trimmed by 0 bases and the J gene end by 5 bases; junction bases not matched to a gene: 13. CDR1 SGHKS and CDR2 YYEKEE come from the germline V gene (reference sequence). The CDR3 length is 17 residues. The CDR3 DNA is TGTGCCAGCAGCTTGGTTCATGGGGCCAGGGGGATGGAGACCCAGTACTTC. The encoded protein is CASSLVHGARGMETQYF.

The sample holds one count of this clone. The chain employs TRBV12-3 or TRBV12-4 and TRBJ2-4, with D possibly matching TRBD2 (6 bases). The CDR3 is made up of 12 amino acids. Trimming stripped 3 bases from V and 8 bases from J, with 8 bases between. CDR3: CASSLEGDIQYF. CDR3 sequence (DNA): TGTGCCAGCAGTTTGGAGGGTGACATTCAGTACTTC.

This chain joins TRBV4-1 and TRBJ2-6; 9 bases agree with TRBD2. The CDR3 has 19 amino acids. CDR1 is MGHRA and CDR2 is YSYEKL in the germline V gene. Unmatched junction bases numbered 9, after V lost 2 bases and J lost 1 base. The CDR3 reads CASSQSRAGGPSGANVLTF. The CDR3, as DNA: TGCGCCAGCAGCCAAAGCAGGGCGGGAGGGCCGTCTGGGGCCAACGTCCTGACTTTC.

The chain has TRBV27 and TRBJ2-1; 13 bases match TRBD2. V lost 5 bases and J lost 10; bases outside the gene matches: 5. The CDR3 totals 14 residues. Germline values: CDR1 MNHEY, CDR2 SMNVEV (reference sequence). This CDR3 reads CASSPRTSGSEQFF. As DNA, the CDR3 is TGTGCCAGCAGTCCGAGGACTAGCGGGAGCGAGCAGTTCTTC.

The V gene is TRBV5-1, the J gene TRBJ2-7; 9 bases align to TRBD1. The J segment lost 5 bases and the V segment lost 1 base, leaving 7 bases of the junction unmatched. The CDR3 spans 15 residues. Germline V CDR1 and CDR2: SGHRS, YFSETQ. CDR3 in DNA: TGCGCCAGCAGCTTGTATGGTGACAGGGGGAACGAGCAGTACTTC. This gives the protein CASSLYGDRGNEQYF.

V usage is TRBV4-2 and J usage is TRBJ2-7; 9 nucleotides match TRBD2. This CDR3 has 16 residues. Trimming took 4 bases from V and 0 from J; bases not matched to a gene: 7. CDR1 and CDR2 from the germline V gene are LGHNA and YNFKEQ. CDR3 sequence reads: CASSRTLAGSSYEQYF. The DNA of the CDR3 is TGTGCCAGCAGCCGCACTCTAGCGGGGAGCTCCTACGAGCAGTACTTC.

V is TRBV20-1 and J is TRBJ1-4; TRBD1 is a possible D gene (5 bases). V was clipped by 4 bases and J by 6 bases, with 6 bases between them. The CDR3 is made up of 11 amino acids. Per germline, CDR1 DFQATT and CDR2 SNEGSKA (reference sequence). CDR3 loop: CSAKGYEKLFF. The DNA for the CDR3 is TGCAGTGCTAAGGGGTATGAAAAACTGTTTTTT.